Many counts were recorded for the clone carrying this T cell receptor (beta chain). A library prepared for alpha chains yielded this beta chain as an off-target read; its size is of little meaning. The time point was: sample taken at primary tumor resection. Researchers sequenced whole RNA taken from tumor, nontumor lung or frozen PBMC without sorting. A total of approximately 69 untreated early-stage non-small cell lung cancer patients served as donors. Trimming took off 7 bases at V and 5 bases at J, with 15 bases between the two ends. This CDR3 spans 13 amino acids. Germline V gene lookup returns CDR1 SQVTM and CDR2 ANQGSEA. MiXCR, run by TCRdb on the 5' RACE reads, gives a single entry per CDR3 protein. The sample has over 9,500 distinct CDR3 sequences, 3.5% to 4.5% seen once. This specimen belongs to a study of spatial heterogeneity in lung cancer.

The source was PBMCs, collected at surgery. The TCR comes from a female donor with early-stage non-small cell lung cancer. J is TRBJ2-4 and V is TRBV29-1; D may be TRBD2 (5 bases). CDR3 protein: CSGYTGSENIQYF. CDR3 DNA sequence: TGCAGCGGCTACACGGGGTCGGAAAACATTCAGTACTTC.